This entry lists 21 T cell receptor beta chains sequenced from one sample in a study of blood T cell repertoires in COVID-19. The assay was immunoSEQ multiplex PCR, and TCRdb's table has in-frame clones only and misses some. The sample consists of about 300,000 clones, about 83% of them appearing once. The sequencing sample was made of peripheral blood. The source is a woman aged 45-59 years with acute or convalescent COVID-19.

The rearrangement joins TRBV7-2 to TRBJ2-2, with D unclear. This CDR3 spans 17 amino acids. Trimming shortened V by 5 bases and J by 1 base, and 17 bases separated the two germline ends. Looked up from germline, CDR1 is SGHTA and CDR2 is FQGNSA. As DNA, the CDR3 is TGTGCCAGCAGCCTCGACATGCCCAGGATGAACACCGGGGAGCTGTTTTTT. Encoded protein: CASSLDMPRMNTGELFF. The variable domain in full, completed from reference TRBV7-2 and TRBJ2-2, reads GAGVSQSPSNKVTEKGKDVELRCDPISGHTALYWYRQSLGQGLEFLIYFQGNSAPDKSGLPSDRFSAERTGGSVSTLTIQRTQQEDSAVYLCASSLDMPRMNTGELFFGEGSRLTVL.

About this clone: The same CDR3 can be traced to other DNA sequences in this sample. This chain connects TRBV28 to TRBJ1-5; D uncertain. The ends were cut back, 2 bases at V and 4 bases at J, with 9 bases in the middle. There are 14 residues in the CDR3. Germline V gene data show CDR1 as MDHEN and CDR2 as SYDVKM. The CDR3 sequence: CASSLTGLNQPQHF. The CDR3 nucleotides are TGTGCCAGCAGTTTAACGGGTTTGAATCAGCCCCAGCATTTT.

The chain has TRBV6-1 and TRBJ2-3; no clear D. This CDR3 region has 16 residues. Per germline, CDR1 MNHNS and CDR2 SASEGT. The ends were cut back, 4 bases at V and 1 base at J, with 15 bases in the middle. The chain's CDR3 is CASSALNFRGTDTQYF. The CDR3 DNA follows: TGTGCCAGCAGTGCCCTTAATTTTCGGGGCACAGATACGCAGTATTTT.

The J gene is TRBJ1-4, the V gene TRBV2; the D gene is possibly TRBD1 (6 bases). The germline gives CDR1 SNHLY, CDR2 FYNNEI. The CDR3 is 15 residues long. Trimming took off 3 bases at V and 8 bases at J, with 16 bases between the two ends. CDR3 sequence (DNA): TGTGCCAGCAGTGACCGTTACAGGGTAGGGGAAAAACTGTTTTTT. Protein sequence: CASSDRYRVGEKLFF.

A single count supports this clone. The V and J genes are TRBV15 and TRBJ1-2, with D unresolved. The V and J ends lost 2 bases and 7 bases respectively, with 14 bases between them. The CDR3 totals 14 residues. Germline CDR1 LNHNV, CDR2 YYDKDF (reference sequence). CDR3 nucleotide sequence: TGTGCCACCAGCAGATTACGGGGTTCCCGTGGCTACACCTTC. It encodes CATSRLRGSRGYTF.

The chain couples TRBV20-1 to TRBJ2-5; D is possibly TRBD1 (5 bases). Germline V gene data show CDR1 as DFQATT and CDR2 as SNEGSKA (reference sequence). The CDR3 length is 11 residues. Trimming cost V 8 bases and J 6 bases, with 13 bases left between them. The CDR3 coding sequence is TGCAGTCCCGGACAAGGCCAGACCCAGTACTTC. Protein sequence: CSPGQGQTQYF.

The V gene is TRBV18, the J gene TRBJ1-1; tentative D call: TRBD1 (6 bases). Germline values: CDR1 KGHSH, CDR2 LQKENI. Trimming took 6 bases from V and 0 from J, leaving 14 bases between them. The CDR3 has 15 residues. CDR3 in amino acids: CASSQGQSLNTEAFF. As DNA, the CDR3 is TGTGCCAGCTCCCAAGGACAGTCGCTGAACACTGAAGCTTTCTTT. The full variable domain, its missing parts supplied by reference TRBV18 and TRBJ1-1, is NAGVMQNPRHLVRRRGQEARLRCSPMKGHSHVYWYRQLPEEGLKFMVYLQKENIIDESGMPKERFSAEFPKEGPSILRIQQVVRGDSAAYFCASSQGQSLNTEAFFGQGTRLTVV.

CDR3 in DNA: TGTGCCAGCAGCTTAAGCCAGGGAAATGGCTACACCTTC. Protein product: CASSLSQGNGYTF. V is TRBV7-3 and J is TRBJ1-2; maybe TRBD1 (5 bases). Germline loops: CDR1 SGHTA, CDR2 FQGTGA. V lost 1 base, J lost 6 bases, and 9 bases lay in between. CDR3 size: 13 residues.

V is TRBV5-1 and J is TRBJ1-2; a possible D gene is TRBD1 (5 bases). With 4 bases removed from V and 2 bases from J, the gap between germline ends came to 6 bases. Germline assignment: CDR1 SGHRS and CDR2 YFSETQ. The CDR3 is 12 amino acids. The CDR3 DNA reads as TGCGCCAGCAGCGGGGGGAACTATGGCTACACCTTC. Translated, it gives CASSGGNYGYTF.

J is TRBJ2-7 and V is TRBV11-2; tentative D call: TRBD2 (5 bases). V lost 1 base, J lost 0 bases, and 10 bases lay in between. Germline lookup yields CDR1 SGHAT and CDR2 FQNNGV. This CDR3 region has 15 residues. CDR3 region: CASSLGLSSSYEQYF. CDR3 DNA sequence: TGTGCCAGCAGCTTAGGACTATCTAGCTCCTACGAGCAGTACTTC.

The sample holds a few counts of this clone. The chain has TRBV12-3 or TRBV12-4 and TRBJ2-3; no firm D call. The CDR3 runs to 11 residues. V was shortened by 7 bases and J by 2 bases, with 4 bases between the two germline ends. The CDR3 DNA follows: TGTGCCAGCACCTTCACAGATACGCAGTATTTT. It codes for CASTFTDTQYF.

The CDR3 here is CASSLDGTGHYGYTF. For the CDR3, the DNA is TGCGCCAGCAGCTTGGATGGGACAGGGCACTATGGCTACACCTTC. The chain uses TRBV5-1 and TRBJ1-2; TRBD1 aligns across 9 bases. From germline, CDR1 is SGHRS and CDR2 YFSETQ. CDR3 length equals 15 residues. After removal of 0 bases from V and 3 bases from J, the junction contained 3 bases not matched to a gene.

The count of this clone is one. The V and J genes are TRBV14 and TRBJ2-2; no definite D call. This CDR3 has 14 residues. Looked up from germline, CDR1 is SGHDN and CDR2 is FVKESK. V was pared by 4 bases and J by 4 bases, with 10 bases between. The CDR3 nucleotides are TGTGCCAGCAGCCCCCGGGTCCGCACCGGGGAGCTGTTTTTT. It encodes CASSPRVRTGELFF.

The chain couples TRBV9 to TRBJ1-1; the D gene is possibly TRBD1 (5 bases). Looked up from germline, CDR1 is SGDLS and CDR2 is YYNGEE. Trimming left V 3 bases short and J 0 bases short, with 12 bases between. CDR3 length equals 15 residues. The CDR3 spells CASSARVLMNTEAFF. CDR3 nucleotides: TGTGCCAGCAGCGCCAGGGTTTTAATGAACACTGAAGCTTTCTTT.

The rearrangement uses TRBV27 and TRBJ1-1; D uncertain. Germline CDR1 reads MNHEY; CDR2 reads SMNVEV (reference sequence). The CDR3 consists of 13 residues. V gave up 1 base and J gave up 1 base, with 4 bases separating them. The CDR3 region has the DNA TGTGCCAGCAGTTTATATCGGAACACTGAAGCTTTCTTT. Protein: CASSLYRNTEAFF.

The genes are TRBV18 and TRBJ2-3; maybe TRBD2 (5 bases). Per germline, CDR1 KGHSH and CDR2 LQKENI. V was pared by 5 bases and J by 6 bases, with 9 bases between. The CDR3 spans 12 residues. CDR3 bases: TGTGCCAGCTCAGGACTGGTGGATACGCAGTATTTT. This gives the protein CASSGLVDTQYF.

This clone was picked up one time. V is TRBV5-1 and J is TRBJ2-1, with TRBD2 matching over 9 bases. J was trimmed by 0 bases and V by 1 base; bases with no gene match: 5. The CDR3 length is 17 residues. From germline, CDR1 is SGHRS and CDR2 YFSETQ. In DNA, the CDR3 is TGCGCCAGCAGCTTGTCCTCTAGCGGGAACTCCTACAATGAGCAGTTCTTC. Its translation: CASSLSSSGNSYNEQFF.

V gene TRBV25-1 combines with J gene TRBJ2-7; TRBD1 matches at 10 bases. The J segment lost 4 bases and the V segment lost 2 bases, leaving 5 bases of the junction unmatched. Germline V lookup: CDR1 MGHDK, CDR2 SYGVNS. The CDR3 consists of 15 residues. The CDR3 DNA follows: TGTGCCAGCAGTGAACAGACAGGGGGCCGGTACGAGCAGTACTTC. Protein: CASSEQTGGRYEQYF.

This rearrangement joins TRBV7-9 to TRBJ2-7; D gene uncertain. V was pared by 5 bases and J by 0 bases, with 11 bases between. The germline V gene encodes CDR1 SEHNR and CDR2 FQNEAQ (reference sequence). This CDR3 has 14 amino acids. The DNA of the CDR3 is TGTGCCAGCAGCCCCTTAGATTTCTCCTACGAGCAGTACTTC. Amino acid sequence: CASSPLDFSYEQYF.

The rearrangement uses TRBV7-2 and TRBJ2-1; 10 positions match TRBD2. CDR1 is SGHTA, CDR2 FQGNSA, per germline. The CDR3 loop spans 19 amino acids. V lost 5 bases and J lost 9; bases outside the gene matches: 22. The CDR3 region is CASSPRIYRTSGYYGEQFF. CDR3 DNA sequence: TGTGCCAGCAGCCCTAGAATCTACCGGACTAGCGGTTATTACGGTGAGCAGTTCTTC.

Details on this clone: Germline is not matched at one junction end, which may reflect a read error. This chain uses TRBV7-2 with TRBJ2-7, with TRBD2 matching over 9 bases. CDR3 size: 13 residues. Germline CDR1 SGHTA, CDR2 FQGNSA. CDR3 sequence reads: CASSNSYSSGRVF. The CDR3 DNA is TGTGCCAGCAGCAACTCCTATAGTAGCGGGAGAGTATTC.